The 7 T cell receptor beta chains presented below share a single source sample, sequenced in a study of blood T cell repertoires in COVID-19. Repertoires were generated with immunoSEQ multiplex PCR, while TCRdb's copy carries only in-frame clones and drops some. The repertoire consists of tens of thousands of clones, with about nine tenths occurring once and the leading ten covering approximately 46%. The sample was peripheral blood. The receptor set was obtained from a human donor in a cohort sampled during active COVID-19.

The rearrangement uses TRBV24-1 and TRBJ2-1; 11 bases match TRBD2. This CDR3 is 14 amino acids long. With V trimmed by 6 bases and J by 10 bases, 7 bases remained unmatched. The germline V gene encodes CDR1 KGHDR and CDR2 SFDVKD. This CDR3 is CATSLAGGAREQFF. Here the CDR3 DNA reads TGTGCCACCAGTTTAGCGGGAGGGGCCAGGGAGCAGTTCTTC.

CDR3 sequence (DNA): TGTGCCAGCAGCTGGACTAGCGGGGGGCCCACGCAGTATTTT. Encoded protein: CASSWTSGGPTQYF. The chain joins TRBV7-2 to TRBJ2-3; 14 bases match TRBD2. V trimming: 4 bases; J trimming: 9 bases; junction bases outside the gene matches: 3. The CDR3 loop spans 14 amino acids. CDR1 SGHTA and CDR2 FQGNSA come from the germline V gene.

The V gene is TRBV28, the J gene TRBJ2-7; 10 bases line up with TRBD1. The length of the CDR3 is 16 residues. From germline, CDR1 is MDHEN and CDR2 SYDVKM. V shed 2 bases, J shed 4 bases, and the junction held 8 bases outside the gene matches. CDR3 bases: TGTGCCAGCAGTTTAACAGCGGGACAGGGGTTATACGAGCAGTACTTC. This translates into CASSLTAGQGLYEQYF.

The chain is built from TRBV5-1 and TRBJ2-5, with TRBD2 matching over 9 bases. The germline gives CDR1 SGHRS, CDR2 YFSETQ. CDR3 length: 16 amino acids. V shed 1 base, J shed 5 bases, and the junction held 9 bases outside the gene matches. CDR3 region: CASSLSSGGSRETQYF. Written as DNA, the CDR3 is TGCGCCAGCAGCTTGTCCAGCGGGGGGTCGAGGGAGACCCAGTACTTC. Full variable domain (rest looked up from reference TRBV5-1 and TRBJ2-5): KAGVTQTPRYLIKTRGQQVTLSCSPISGHRSVSWYQQTPGQGLQFLFEYFSETQRNKGNFPGRFSGRQFSNSRSEMNVSTLELGDSALYLCASSLSSGGSRETQYFGPGTRLLVL.

The chain joins TRBV9 to TRBJ1-6, with a weak D call TRBD1 (5 bases). Trimming took off 0 bases at V and 7 bases at J, with 11 bases between the two ends. In germline, CDR1 is SGDLS, CDR2 YYNGEE. This CDR3 has 15 residues. The CDR3 nucleotides read TGTGCCAGCAGCGTAGGGGGACTCGTGAATTCACCCCTCCACTTT. It is translated as CASSVGGLVNSPLHF.

The J gene is TRBJ2-5, the V gene TRBV10-3; TRBD2 matches 9 bases. V lost 1 base to trimming and J lost 5 bases; unmatched junction nucleotides: 5. From germline, CDR1 is ENHRY and CDR2 SYGVKD. The CDR3 spans 15 residues. CDR3 nucleotide sequence: TGTGCCATCAGTGAGTTTGCGGGAGGGGACGAGACCCAGTACTTC. Amino acid sequence: CAISEFAGGDETQYF.

This chain links TRBV5-1 with TRBJ2-1, with 9 nucleotides matching TRBD1. The CDR3 has 15 amino acids. V lost 3 bases to trimming and J lost 7 bases; unmatched junction nucleotides: 8. Germline V CDR1 and CDR2: SGHRS, YFSETQ. The CDR3 protein is CASSSGTGFRNEQFF. The DNA of the CDR3 is TGCGCCAGCAGCTCCGGGACAGGGTTCAGGAATGAGCAGTTCTTC. The complete variable domain, with remaining parts taken from reference TRBV5-1 and TRBJ2-1, reads KAGVTQTPRYLIKTRGQQVTLSCSPISGHRSVSWYQQTPGQGLQFLFEYFSETQRNKGNFPGRFSGRQFSNSRSEMNVSTLELGDSALYLCASSSGTGFRNEQFFGPGTRLTVL.